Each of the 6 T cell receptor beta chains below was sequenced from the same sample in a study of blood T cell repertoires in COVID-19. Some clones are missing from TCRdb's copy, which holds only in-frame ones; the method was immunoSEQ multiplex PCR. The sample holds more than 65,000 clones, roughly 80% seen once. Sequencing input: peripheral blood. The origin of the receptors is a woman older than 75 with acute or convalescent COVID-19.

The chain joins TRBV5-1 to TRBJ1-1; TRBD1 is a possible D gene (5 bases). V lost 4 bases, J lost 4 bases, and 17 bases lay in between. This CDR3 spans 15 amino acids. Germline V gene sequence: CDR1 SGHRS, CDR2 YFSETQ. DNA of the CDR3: TGCGCCAGCAGCCTAGAACTGGGGGGAGGCACTGAAGCTTTCTTT. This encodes CASSLELGGGTEAFF.

The CDR3 bases are TGTGCCAGCAGTGACGGGTATCGAACTAATGAAAAACTGTTTTTT. Its protein product is CASSDGYRTNEKLFF. The V gene is TRBV25-1, the J gene TRBJ1-4, with D unclear. V lost 3 bases and J 1 base, leaving 9 bases between the germline ends. Per germline, CDR1 MGHDK and CDR2 SYGVNS. This CDR3 has 15 residues. Combining the CDR3 with reference TRBV25-1 and TRBJ1-4 gives the whole variable domain EADIYQTPRYLVIGTGKKITLECSQTMGHDKMYWYQQDPGMELHLIHYSYGVNSTEKGDLSSESTVSRIRTEHFPLTLESARPSHTSQYLCASSDGYRTNEKLFFGSGTQLSVL.

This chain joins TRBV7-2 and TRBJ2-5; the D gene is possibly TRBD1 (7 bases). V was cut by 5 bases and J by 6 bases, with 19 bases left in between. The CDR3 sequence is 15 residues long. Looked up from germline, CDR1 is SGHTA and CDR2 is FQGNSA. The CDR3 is CASSPQGGSLQTQYF. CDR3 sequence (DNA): TGTGCCAGCAGCCCCCAGGGGGGATCGTTACAGACCCAGTACTTC.

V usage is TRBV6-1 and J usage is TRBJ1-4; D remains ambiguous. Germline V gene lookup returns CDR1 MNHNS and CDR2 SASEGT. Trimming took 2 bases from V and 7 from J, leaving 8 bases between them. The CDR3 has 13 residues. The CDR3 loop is CASSENEGEKLFF. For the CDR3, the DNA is TGTGCCAGCAGTGAAAACGAGGGTGAAAAACTGTTTTTT.

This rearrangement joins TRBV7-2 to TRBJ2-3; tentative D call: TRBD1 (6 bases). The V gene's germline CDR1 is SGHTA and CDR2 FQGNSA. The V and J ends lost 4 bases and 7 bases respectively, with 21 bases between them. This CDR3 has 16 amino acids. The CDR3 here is CASSSRIERGINTQYF. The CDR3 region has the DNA TGTGCCAGCAGCTCCCGGATAGAGAGGGGGATTAATACGCAGTATTTT.

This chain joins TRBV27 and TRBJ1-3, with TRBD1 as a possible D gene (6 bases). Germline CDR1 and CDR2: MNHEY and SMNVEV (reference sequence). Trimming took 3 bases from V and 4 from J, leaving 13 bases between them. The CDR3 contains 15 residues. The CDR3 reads CASSFRGGAGNTIYF. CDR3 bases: TGTGCCAGCAGTTTTCGCGGGGGGGCAGGAAACACCATATATTTT.